The T cell receptor beta chain described here comes from a study of post-analysis software for immune sequencing data. Study summary: Secondary progressive, relapsing-remitting and progressive-relapsing multiple sclerosis were among the included disease courses.

Study-wide findings and caveats: Compared against controls, patients with multiple sclerosis displayed significantly lower normalized Chao1 diversity. TRBV segments more frequent in patients than in controls numbered about 5 and included TRBV5-6, TRBV5-1 and TRBV20-1.

Comments on this clonotype: Its antigen is still unknown.

Losses at the gene ends were 7 bases for V and 6 bases for J; bases not matched to a gene: 5. The CDR3 extends over 13 amino acids. Germline V gene lookup returns CDR1 SGHTA and CDR2 FQGTGA. Researchers reported that TCR beta cDNA libraries carried unique molecular identifiers. TCRdb reprocessed the PCR reads via MiXCR and lists one record per CDR3 protein. The data hold 750,000 to 950,000 distinct CDR3 sequences, with roughly 50% observed a single time. This sequence originates from a girl aged 10 to 17 with multiple sclerosis. The sample consisted of blood. This chain uses TRBV7-3 with TRBJ2-2; 7 bases map to TRBD1. CDR3 residues: CASTDRVAGELFF. The CDR3 coding sequence is TGTGCCAGCACCGACAGGGTTGCCGGGGAGCTGTTTTTT. Combining the CDR3 with reference TRBV7-3 and TRBJ2-2 gives the whole variable domain GAGVSQTPSNKVTEKGKYVELRCDPISGHTALYWYRQSLGQGPEFLIYFQGTGAADDSGLPNDRFFAVRPEGSVSTLKIQRTERGDSAVYLCASTDRVAGELFFGEGSRLTVL.